The 27 T cell receptor beta chains given below trace back to one sample, sequenced in a study of blood T cell repertoires in COVID-19 (dated by TCRdb to the early 2020s). The library was produced with the immunoSEQ multiplex PCR assay. TCRdb's version of the immuneACCESS table is confined to in-frame rearrangements and falls short of the full clone set. An unresolved V gene accounts for under half of the shortfall where checked; the remainder is of unknown origin. This sample lists hundreds of thousands of clones; approximately 88% were detected once. The ten largest make up approximately 7% of the sample. Sequencing was done on a sample of peripheral blood. The receptor source for this set is a woman younger than 45 who had recovered from COVID-19.

In its sample, this clone was seen a few times. Written as DNA, the CDR3 is TGTGCCAGCAGCCCCGGGACAGGCTTCAATCAGCCCCAGCATTTT. Amino acids: CASSPGTGFNQPQHF. This chain links TRBV6-2 or TRBV6-3 with TRBJ1-5; 8 bases line up with TRBD1. V shed 6 bases and J 3 bases; nucleotides not matched to a gene: 7. Germline CDR1 reads MNHEY; CDR2 reads SVGEGT. The CDR3 is 15 amino acids.

Only one count was recorded for this clone. This chain joins TRBV4-2 and TRBJ2-3; 8 nucleotides line up with TRBD2. Germline-derived CDR1 and CDR2 are LGHNA and YNFKEQ. The CDR3 runs 15 residues. V was pared by 0 bases and J by 7 bases, with 6 bases of the junction left unmatched. CDR3 DNA sequence: TGTGCCAGCAGCCAAGAAAGCCCGGGGGGGAATACGCAGTATTTT. It is translated as CASSQESPGGNTQYF.

The gene calls are TRBV27 and TRBJ2-5; TRBD1 aligns across 11 bases. The CDR3 length is 15 residues. Per germline, CDR1 MNHEY and CDR2 SMNVEV (reference sequence). With 5 bases clipped from V and 4 bases from J, the junction kept 6 bases outside the gene matches. This CDR3 reads CASSKWTGGVETQYF. The CDR3 nucleotides read TGTGCCAGCAGTAAATGGACAGGGGGCGTAGAGACCCAGTACTTC.

The chain uses TRBV5-4 and TRBJ2-1; the match to TRBD2 covers 10 bases. From germline, CDR1 is SGHNT and CDR2 YYREEE (reference sequence). The CDR3 extends over 17 amino acids. J gave up 9 bases and V 2 bases, and 14 bases lay outside the gene matches. In DNA form, the CDR3 reads TGTGCCAGCAGCTTCGGCGGTCGGTCTAGCGGGGGCGGTGAGCAGTTCTTC. Translated: CASSFGGRSSGGGEQFF.

V gene TRBV5-6 combines with J gene TRBJ2-5; 11 bases align to TRBD2. Looked up from germline, CDR1 is SGHDT and CDR2 is YYEEEE. Trimming removed 0 bases from V and 5 bases from J; junction bases left unmatched: 0. The CDR3 spans 14 residues. This chain's CDR3 is CASSLASGGETQYF. CDR3 DNA sequence: TGTGCCAGCAGCTTGGCTAGCGGGGGGGAGACCCAGTACTTC.

J is TRBJ1-1 and V is TRBV21-1; TRBD1 reflects the table's D call only, with no check against the DNA. TRBV21-1 is marked as a pseudogene. The CDR3 spans 16 residues. In DNA, the CDR3 is TGTGCCAGCAGCAAGGAGGGGGCTTTGGGGAACACTGAAGCTTTCTTT. Translating it yields CASSKEGALGNTEAFF.

The rearrangement links TRBV9 to TRBJ1-5, with TRBD1 matching over 8 bases. The junction had 7 bases not matched to a gene; V was cut back by 3 bases and J by 5 bases. CDR1 is SGDLS and CDR2 is YYNGEE in the germline V gene. CDR3 length: 15 residues. The CDR3 region is CASSANYRGDQPQHF. The CDR3 DNA follows: TGTGCCAGCAGCGCTAACTACAGGGGGGATCAGCCCCAGCATTTT.

The rearrangement links TRBV2 to TRBJ1-2; D unresolved. The germline V and J ends were trimmed by 6 bases and 3 bases, with 8 bases remaining between them. The CDR3 has 12 amino acids. Germline CDR1 SNHLY, CDR2 FYNNEI. CDR3 residues: CASRQHDYGYTF. The CDR3 DNA reads TGTGCCAGCAGGCAACACGACTATGGCTACACCTTC.

J is TRBJ2-1 and V is TRBV7-9; D is undetermined. V was pared by 1 base and J by 10 bases, with 14 bases between. This CDR3 has 14 residues. Per germline, CDR1 SEHNR and CDR2 FQNEAQ (reference sequence). The CDR3 DNA follows: TGTGCCAGCAGCTTAGTCGCCGGCCCTAGGGAGCAGTTCTTC. Translation: CASSLVAGPREQFF.

This clone was observed a handful of times. The chain employs TRBV21-1 and TRBJ2-2; the tabulated D call, TRBD1, remains unverified against the DNA. TRBV21-1 counts as a pseudogene. The CDR3 sequence is 18 residues long. The chain's CDR3 is CASSKALFRTGPAGELFF. Written as DNA, the CDR3 is TGTGCCAGCAGCAAAGCCCTTTTCCGGACAGGGCCGGCCGGGGAGCTGTTTTTT.

This clone was detected only a few times. The sample has other DNA sequences that encode this CDR3 too. The chain combines TRBV5-1 with TRBJ1-6; the match to TRBD1 covers 10 bases. CDR1 is SGHRS, CDR2 YFSETQ, per germline. V trimming: 3 bases; J trimming: 6 bases; junction bases outside the gene matches: 0. CDR3 length equals 14 residues. DNA of the CDR3: TGCGCCAGCAGCTGGACAGGGGGTAATTCACCCCTCCACTTT. This encodes CASSWTGGNSPLHF.

The gene calls are TRBV5-4 and TRBJ2-5; 8 bases line up with TRBD2. The junction had 5 bases not matched to a gene; V was cut back by 3 bases and J by 4 bases. CDR1 and CDR2 from the germline V gene are SGHNT and YYREEE (reference sequence). The CDR3 contains 14 residues. The CDR3 spells CASSSGGRRETQYF. The CDR3 bases are TGTGCCAGCAGCTCGGGGGGGCGCAGAGAGACCCAGTACTTC.

This sequence joins TRBV6-1 and TRBJ1-6; a weak D match, TRBD1 (6 bases). This CDR3 has 15 amino acids. Trimming shortened V by 0 bases and J by 10 bases, and 13 bases separated the two germline ends. From germline, CDR1 is MNHNS and CDR2 SASEGT. This CDR3 reads CASSEAAGAGSPLHF. CDR3 nucleotides: TGTGCCAGCAGTGAAGCCGCAGGGGCCGGATCACCCCTCCACTTT.

V and J are TRBV5-6 and TRBJ2-3, with 9 positions matching TRBD1. CDR3 length equals 16 residues. V trimming: 4 bases; J trimming: 5 bases; junction bases outside the gene matches: 11. From germline, CDR1 is SGHDT and CDR2 YYEEEE. The DNA of the CDR3 is TGTGCCAGCAGCAAAACAGGGGGCCCTCGGGGAGATACGCAGTATTTT. It translates to CASSKTGGPRGDTQYF.

The CDR3 DNA follows: TGTGCCAGCAGTTTATCTAACCGGGAAGACAGGGGCTACGAGCAGTACTTC. Translating it yields CASSLSNREDRGYEQYF. The V gene is TRBV27, the J gene TRBJ2-7, with TRBD1 identical over 8 bases. This CDR3 is 17 amino acids long. Looked up from germline, CDR1 is MNHEY and CDR2 is SMNVEV (reference sequence). Unmatched junction bases numbered 10, after V lost 0 bases and J lost 3 bases.

The V gene is TRBV20-1, the J gene TRBJ2-3, with TRBD1 matching over 8 bases. In germline, CDR1 is DFQATT, CDR2 SNEGSKA (reference sequence). The CDR3 contains 15 residues. V gave up 3 bases and J gave up 0 bases; unmatched junction bases: 5. The CDR3 DNA reads as TGCAGTGCTAGTGGTCAGGGGGCTAGCACAGATACGCAGTATTTT. It is translated as CSASGQGASTDTQYF.

The chain is built from TRBV27 and TRBJ2-5, with D possibly TRBD1 on 6 matching bases. Germline values: CDR1 MNHEY, CDR2 SMNVEV (reference sequence). Trimming stripped 10 bases from V and 2 bases from J, with 14 bases between. The CDR3 consists of 13 residues. The CDR3 nucleotides are TGTGCCACCGCGACAGGCACTCAAGAGACCCAGTACTTC. Protein: CATATGTQETQYF.

This clone was recorded once. The chain links TRBV5-1 to TRBJ1-4; a weak D match, TRBD1 (6 bases). The CDR3 length is 16 residues. V was cut by 1 base and J by 3 bases, with 13 bases left in between. Looked up from germline, CDR1 is SGHRS and CDR2 is YFSETQ. CDR3 DNA: TGCGCCAGCAGCTTGTCGGGAAGACAGGCTAATGAAAAACTGTTTTTT. Its translation is CASSLSGRQANEKLFF. Supplemented by reference TRBV5-1 and TRBJ1-4, the full variable domain reads KAGVTQTPRYLIKTRGQQVTLSCSPISGHRSVSWYQQTPGQGLQFLFEYFSETQRNKGNFPGRFSGRQFSNSRSEMNVSTLELGDSALYLCASSLSGRQANEKLFFGSGTQLSVL.

The V and J genes are TRBV13 and TRBJ2-7; 7 bases map to TRBD1. J lost 2 bases, V lost 5 bases, and 3 bases had no gene match. The germline gives CDR1 PRHDT, CDR2 FYEKMQ (reference sequence). The CDR3 loop spans 13 amino acids. In DNA form, the CDR3 reads TGTGCCAGCAGCCCCGGGACAGCCTACGAGCAGTACTTC. Translating gives CASSPGTAYEQYF.

The CDR3 nucleotides read TGCGCCAGCAGCCGCGCGGGGGGGCTTAACTATGGCTACACCTTC. It codes for CASSRAGGLNYGYTF. The genes are TRBV4-1 and TRBJ1-2, with a possible D match to TRBD1 (6 bases). Trimming left V 4 bases short and J 1 base short, with 13 bases between. The CDR3 is 15 amino acids. Germline CDR1 MGHRA, CDR2 YSYEKL.

This chain links TRBV7-2 with TRBJ1-6; D is unresolved. V was trimmed by 1 base and J by 5 bases, leaving 15 bases between them. This CDR3 comprises 17 residues. Germline V CDR1 and CDR2: SGHTA, FQGNSA. The CDR3, as DNA: TGTGCCAGCAGCTTAGAAGGCCGGCCTCGGGATAATTCACCCCTCCACTTT. This sequence encodes CASSLEGRPRDNSPLHF. Full variable domain (missing parts from reference TRBV7-2 and TRBJ1-6): GAGVSQSPSNKVTEKGKDVELRCDPISGHTALYWYRQSLGQGLEFLIYFQGNSAPDKSGLPSDRFSAERTGGSVSTLTIQRTQQEDSAVYLCASSLEGRPRDNSPLHFGNGTRLTVT.

The chain is built from TRBV6-5 and TRBJ1-6; D unresolved. The CDR3 consists of 13 residues. Germline V gene sequence: CDR1 MNHEY, CDR2 SVGAGI. V was cut by 8 bases and J by 5 bases, with 10 bases left in between. The DNA of the CDR3 is TGTGCCAGCCGAGATTTAAATAATTCACCCCTCCACTTT. Translating gives CASRDLNNSPLHF.

The J gene is TRBJ1-5, the V gene TRBV4-2, with 7 bases aligning to TRBD1. Trimming removed 1 base from V and 4 bases from J; junction bases left unmatched: 4. The CDR3 runs 15 residues. The germline V gene has CDR1 LGHNA and CDR2 YNFKEQ. The CDR3 protein is CASSQAGTENQPQHF. CDR3 coding DNA: TGTGCCAGCAGCCAAGCCGGGACAGAGAATCAGCCCCAGCATTTT.

This clone was counted a few times. The genes are TRBV27 and TRBJ2-7; 7 bases map to TRBD1. This CDR3 is built from 14 residues. The germline CDR1 and CDR2 sequences are MNHEY and SMNVEV (reference sequence). Unmatched junction bases numbered 9, after V lost 6 bases and J lost 4 bases. CDR3 in DNA: TGTGCCAGCAGGCGGACAGGCAACGGTTACGAGCAGTACTTC. It encodes CASRRTGNGYEQYF.

The genes are TRBV12-3 or TRBV12-4 and TRBJ1-5; D not certain. This CDR3 spans 13 amino acids. V was trimmed by 2 bases and J by 7 bases, leaving 9 bases between them. CDR3 loop: CASSLNAEQPQHF. The CDR3 nucleotides read TGTGCCAGCAGTTTAAATGCGGAACAGCCCCAGCATTTT.

Here the CDR3 DNA reads TGTGCCAGCAGCTCCACAGGGTACTCTGGGGCCAACGTCCTGACTTTC. This encodes CASSSTGYSGANVLTF. V usage is TRBV7-2 and J usage is TRBJ2-6; D possibly corresponds to TRBD1 (6 bases). The CDR3 is made up of 16 amino acids. CDR1 is SGHTA, CDR2 FQGNSA, per germline. Trimming removed 4 bases at V and 0 bases at J, with 10 bases between.

V is TRBV5-1 and J is TRBJ2-6; D gene uncertain. Per germline, CDR1 SGHRS and CDR2 YFSETQ. V shed 1 base and J shed 0 bases, with 14 bases lying between them. This CDR3 is built from 18 residues. Here the CDR3 reads CASSLRRLTDSGANVLTF. DNA for the CDR3: TGCGCCAGCAGCTTGCGGCGGCTTACCGACTCTGGGGCCAACGTCCTGACTTTC.